The 5 T cell receptor beta chains below all came from one sample that was sequenced in a study of blood T cell repertoires in COVID-19 (TCRdb year 2020). The method behind the library was the immunoSEQ multiplex PCR assay. TCRdb carries this immuneACCESS record with in-frame sequences only. Its versions omit some clonotypes, under half of them owing to an unresolved V gene in the studies checked, with the rest unexplained. The sample records 55,000 to 80,000 clones, roughly 80% of which are singletons. The ten top clones hold 14% of the sample. The sample was peripheral blood. The receptors shown here come from a man aged 60 to 69 with COVID-19, enrolled during active disease.

The chain employs TRBV15 and TRBJ1-2, with a tentative D call TRBD1 (5 bases). The CDR3 has 15 residues. The germline V and J ends were trimmed by 0 bases and 3 bases, with 11 bases remaining between them. The germline V gene has CDR1 LNHNV and CDR2 YYDKDF (reference sequence). CDR3 protein: CATSRDRGLHYGYTF. CDR3 nucleotide sequence: TGTGCCACCAGCAGAGATCGGGGGTTACACTATGGCTACACCTTC.

The rearrangement joins TRBV11-3 to TRBJ2-7; perhaps TRBD1 as D (5 bases). The germline V and J ends were trimmed by 0 bases and 5 bases, with 11 bases remaining between them. Germline CDR1 reads SGHNT; CDR2 reads YENEEA. The CDR3 consists of 14 residues. CDR3 nucleotide sequence: TGTGCCAGCAGCTTAGACAGGGCGGTTCACGAGCAGTACTTC. This codes for CASSLDRAVHEQYF.

The chain combines TRBV11-3 with TRBJ2-4, with TRBD2 as a possible D gene (6 bases). V lost 0 bases and J lost 14, with 14 bases in between. Looked up from germline, CDR1 is SGHNT and CDR2 is YENEEA. The CDR3 contains 13 residues. CDR3: CASSLETVAVKYF. DNA for the CDR3: TGTGCCAGCAGCTTAGAGACCGTAGCGGTAAAGTACTTC.

The CDR3 DNA reads TGTGCCAGCAGTGAAACAGACGCTACAGGGGGCTATGGCTACACCTTC. Its protein product is CASSETDATGGYGYTF. The chain has TRBV6-1 and TRBJ1-2; 8 bases agree with TRBD1. Germline V lookup: CDR1 MNHNS, CDR2 SASEGT. This CDR3 is 16 amino acids long. V gave up 2 bases and J gave up 4 bases; unmatched junction bases: 9.

The chain links TRBV6-5 to TRBJ1-2; 7 nucleotides agree with TRBD1. The J segment lost 4 bases and the V segment lost 5 bases, leaving 1 base of the junction unmatched. Germline V gives CDR1 MNHEY, CDR2 SVGAGI. This CDR3 has 12 residues. The CDR3 loop reads CASSRTGYGYTF. In nucleotides, the CDR3 is TGTGCCAGCAGTCGGACAGGCTATGGCTACACCTTC.